This T cell receptor (beta chain) was identified in a study of blood T cell repertoires in COVID-19. Study as a whole: The study drew acute and convalescent COVID-19 samples from the United States, Italy and Spain.

Per the authors' pipeline: Researchers report that nucleated cell counts were estimated from reference gene primer amplification. Clones were read by immunoSEQ multiplex PCR, and TCRdb kept only the in-frame ones, dropping some. Clone size and V and J calls were adopted from that table, with D and trimming inferred from the DNA. The sample has under 200,000 clones; less than 85% are singletons. This CDR3 is 17 amino acids long. Germline CDR1 reads GTSNPN; CDR2 reads SVGIG (reference sequence). The ends lost 3 bases at V and 2 bases at J; junction bases unmatched: 11. Grouping used clinical history reported by participants in a survey and questionnaire.

Sequencing was carried out using PBMCs or T cells enriched from blood (not recorded which). The chain combines TRBV30 with TRBJ1-5, with 9 bases identical to TRBD1. The TCR comes from a woman aged 55-70 years with acute COVID-19. The CDR3 spells CAWRPGTGLIGNQPQHF. For the CDR3, the DNA is TGTGCCTGGAGGCCCGGGACAGGGCTCATAGGCAATCAGCCCCAGCATTTT.